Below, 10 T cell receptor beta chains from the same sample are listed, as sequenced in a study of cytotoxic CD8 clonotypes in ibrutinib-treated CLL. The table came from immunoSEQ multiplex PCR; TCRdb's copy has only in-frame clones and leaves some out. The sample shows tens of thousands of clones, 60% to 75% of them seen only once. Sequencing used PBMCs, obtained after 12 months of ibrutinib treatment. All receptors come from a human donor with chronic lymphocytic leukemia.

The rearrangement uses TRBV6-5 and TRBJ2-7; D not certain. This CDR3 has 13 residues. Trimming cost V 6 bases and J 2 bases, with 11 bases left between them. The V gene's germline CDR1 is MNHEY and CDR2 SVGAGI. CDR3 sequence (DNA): TGTGCCAGCAGGGAGAGCGCCGCCTACGAGCAGTACTTC. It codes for CASRESAAYEQYF.

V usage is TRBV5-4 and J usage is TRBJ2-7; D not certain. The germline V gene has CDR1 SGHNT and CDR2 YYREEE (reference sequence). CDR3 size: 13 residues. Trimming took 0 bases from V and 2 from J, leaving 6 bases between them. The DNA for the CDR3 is TGTGCCAGCAGCTTGGATCCAGCCTACGAGCAGTACTTC. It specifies CASSLDPAYEQYF.

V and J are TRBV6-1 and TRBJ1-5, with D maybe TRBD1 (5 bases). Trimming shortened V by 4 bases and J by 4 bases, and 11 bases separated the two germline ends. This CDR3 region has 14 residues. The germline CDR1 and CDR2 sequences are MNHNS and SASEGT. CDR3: CASSGHRNNQPQHF. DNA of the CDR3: TGTGCCAGCAGTGGACACAGGAATAATCAGCCCCAGCATTTT.

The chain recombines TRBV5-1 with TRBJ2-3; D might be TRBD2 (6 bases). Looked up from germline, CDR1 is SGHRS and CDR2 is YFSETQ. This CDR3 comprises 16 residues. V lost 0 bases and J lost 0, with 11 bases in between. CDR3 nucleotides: TGCGCCAGCAGCTTGGGTGGGACTCATAGCACAGATACGCAGTATTTT. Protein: CASSLGGTHSTDTQYF.

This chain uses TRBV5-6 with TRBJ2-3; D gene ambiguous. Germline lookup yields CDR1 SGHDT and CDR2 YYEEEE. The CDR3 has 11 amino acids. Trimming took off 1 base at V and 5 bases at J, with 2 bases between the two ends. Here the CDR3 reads CASSLRDTQYF. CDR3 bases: TGTGCCAGCAGCTTGAGAGATACGCAGTATTTT.

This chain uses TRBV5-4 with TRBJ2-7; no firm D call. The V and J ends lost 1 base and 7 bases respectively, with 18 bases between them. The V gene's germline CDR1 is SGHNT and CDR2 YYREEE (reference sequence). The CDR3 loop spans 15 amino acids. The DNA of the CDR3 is TGTGCCAGCAGCTTGAAACCCGCCAGCTCGGAGGAGCAGTACTTC. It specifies CASSLKPASSEEQYF.

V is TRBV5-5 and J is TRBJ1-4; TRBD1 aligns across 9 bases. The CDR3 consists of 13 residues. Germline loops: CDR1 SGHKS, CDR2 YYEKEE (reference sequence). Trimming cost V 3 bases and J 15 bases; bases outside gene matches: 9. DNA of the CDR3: TGTGCCAGCAGCTCCGGAGACGGGGACAGGGTGTTTTTT. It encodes CASSSGDGDRVFF. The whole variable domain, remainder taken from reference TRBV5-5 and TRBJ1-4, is DAGVTQSPTHLIKTRGQQVTLRCSPISGHKSVSWYQQVLGQGPQFIFQYYEKEERGRGNFPDRFSARQFPNYSSELNVNALLLGDSALYLCASSSGDGDRVFFGSGTQLSVL.

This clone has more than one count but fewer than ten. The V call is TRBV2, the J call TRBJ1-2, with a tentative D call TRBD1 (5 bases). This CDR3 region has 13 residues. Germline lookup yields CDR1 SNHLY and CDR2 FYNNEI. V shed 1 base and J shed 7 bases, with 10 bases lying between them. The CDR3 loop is CASSEEGLFGYTF. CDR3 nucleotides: TGTGCCAGCAGTGAAGAGGGGCTTTTTGGCTACACCTTC.

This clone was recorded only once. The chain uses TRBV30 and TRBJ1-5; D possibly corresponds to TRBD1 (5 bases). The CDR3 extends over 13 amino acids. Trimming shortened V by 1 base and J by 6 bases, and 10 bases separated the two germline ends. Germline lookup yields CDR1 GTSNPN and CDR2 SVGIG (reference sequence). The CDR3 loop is CAWSGGAGQPQHF. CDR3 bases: TGTGCCTGGAGTGGAGGGGCGGGTCAGCCCCAGCATTTT. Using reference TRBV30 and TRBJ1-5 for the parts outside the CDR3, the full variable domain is SQTIHQWPATLVQPVGSPLSLECTVEGTSNPNLYWYRQAAGRGLQLLFYSVGIGQISSEVPQNLSASRPQDRQFILSSKKLLLSDSGFYLCAWSGGAGQPQHFGDGTRLSIL.

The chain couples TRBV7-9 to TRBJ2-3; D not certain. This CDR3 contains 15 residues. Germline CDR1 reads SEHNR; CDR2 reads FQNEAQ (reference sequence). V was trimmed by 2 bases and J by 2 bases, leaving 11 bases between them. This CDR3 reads CASSLKIGDTDTQYF. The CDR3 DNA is TGTGCCAGCAGCTTAAAGATTGGGGACACAGATACGCAGTATTTT. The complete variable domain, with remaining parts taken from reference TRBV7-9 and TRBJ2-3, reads DTGVSQNPRHKITKRGQNVTFRCDPISEHNRLYWYRQTLGQGPEFLTYFQNEAQLEKSRLLSDRFSAERPKGSFSTLEIQRTEQGDSAMYLCASSLKIGDTDTQYFGPGTRLTVL.